The clone carrying this T cell receptor beta chain was detected a few times. What was amplified from RNA transcripts were TCR beta CDR3 regions. First-round RT-PCR of the TCR CDR3 relied on the HTBI primer set. From the multiplex PCR reads, TCRdb called clonotypes with MiXCR, one entry per CDR3 protein. The sample consists of approximately 620,000 distinct CDR3 sequences, approximately 14% of them appearing once. These data originate in a study of T cells in Graves' hyperthyroidism and ophthalmopathy. The germline V gene encodes CDR1 LNHDA and CDR2 SQIVND (reference sequence). Trimming removed 6 bases from V and 0 bases from J, with 12 bases in between. CDR3 size: 15 residues.

Sample: blood. The chain joins TRBV19 to TRBJ1-5, with D perhaps matching TRBD1 (5 bases). The receptor was derived from a woman under 40 with Graves' hyperthyroidism that later progressed to Graves' ophthalmopathy. In DNA form, the CDR3 reads TGTGCCAGTAGACCCGGGGGTTATAGCAATCAGCCCCAGCATTTT. Translation: CASRPGGYSNQPQHF.